The 22 T cell receptor beta chains reported below all come from one sample, sequenced in a study of CD8 T cells in ankylosing spondylitis. General study points: It appeared that ankylosing spondylitis blood was characterized by a TCR beta motif of about 8 highly homologous variants.

No cognate antigen is known for these TCRs. TCRdb ran MiXCR on the 5' RACE reads and lists one entry per CDR3 protein. In the table there are approximately 540,000 distinct CDR3 sequences, about an eighth of which are singletons. The specimen was blood, either unsorted or a sorted T cell fraction (not recorded which). The source of these receptors is a male donor with ankylosing spondylitis.

The V gene is TRBV10-3, the J gene TRBJ2-1; a weak D match, TRBD2 (6 bases). CDR1 is ENHRY and CDR2 is SYGVKD in the germline V gene. V was pared by 5 bases and J by 12 bases, with 14 bases between. CDR3 length: 12 amino acids. DNA for the CDR3: TGTGCCATCAGTCAGGCGGGGCATGGGCAGTTCTTC. Protein product: CAISQAGHGQFF.

This clonotype has only a few counts. This rearrangement joins TRBV27 to TRBJ2-1, with TRBD2 matching over 10 bases. There are 16 residues in the CDR3. Germline values: CDR1 MNHEY, CDR2 SMNVEV (reference sequence). V was pared by 2 bases and J by 9 bases, with 10 bases of the junction left unmatched. In DNA form, the CDR3 reads TGTGCCAGCAGTTTACTTGGGACTAGCGACCTCGGTGAGCAGTTCTTC. Translated, it gives CASSLLGTSDLGEQFF.

This clonotype was seen only a few times. CDR3 residues: CSARDSNLETQYF. For the CDR3, the DNA is TGCAGTGCTAGAGATAGTAATTTGGAGACCCAGTACTTC. The genes are TRBV20-1 and TRBJ2-5, with no clear D. The length of the CDR3 is 13 residues. V was cut by 0 bases and J by 5 bases, with 10 bases left in between. Germline V gives CDR1 DFQATT, CDR2 SNEGSKA (reference sequence).

The chain carries TRBV20-1 and TRBJ2-1; D perhaps matches TRBD1 (5 bases). The germline gives CDR1 DFQATT, CDR2 SNEGSKA (reference sequence). The CDR3 runs to 14 residues. V was trimmed by 5 bases and J by 2 bases, leaving 13 bases between them. The CDR3 DNA sequence: TGCAGTGCTGGAAGCAGGGCGGCCTACAATGAGCAGTTCTTC. This translates into CSAGSRAAYNEQFF.

A few counts support this clonotype. This sequence joins TRBV5-1 and TRBJ1-1; D is ambiguous. The germline CDR1 and CDR2 sequences are SGHRS and YFSETQ. V was pared by 1 base and J by 0 bases, with 7 bases between. The CDR3 totals 14 residues. Written as DNA, the CDR3 is TGCGCCAGCAGCTTGACACAGATGAACACTGAAGCTTTCTTT. Encoded protein: CASSLTQMNTEAFF.

V gene TRBV4-1 combines with J gene TRBJ2-7, with D maybe TRBD2 (6 bases). Germline V gives CDR1 MGHRA, CDR2 YSYEKL. V lost 4 bases, J lost 4 bases, and 14 bases lay in between. This CDR3 is built from 14 residues. The CDR3 DNA reads TGCGCCAGCAGCCCCCTGGAGGGTGAATACGAGCAGTACGTC. Its protein product is CASSPLEGEYEQYV.

This clonotype occurred many times. The V and J genes are TRBV28 and TRBJ2-3; no firm D call. The CDR3 runs 14 residues. The germline CDR1 and CDR2 sequences are MDHEN and SYDVKM. Trimming stripped 2 bases from V and 4 bases from J, with 10 bases between. The CDR3 nucleotides read TGTGCCAGCAGTTTAGTCGTACAGCCAGATACGCAGTATTTT. Residues: CASSLVVQPDTQYF.

This clonotype came up a few times. CDR3 sequence reads: CASSPSWRAEAFF. In nucleotides, the CDR3 is TGTGCCAGCAGTCCCTCCTGGCGGGCTGAAGCTTTCTTT. The V and J genes are TRBV27 and TRBJ1-1; D is unresolved. The CDR3 is made up of 13 amino acids. Germline CDR1 and CDR2: MNHEY and SMNVEV (reference sequence). Trimming took 5 bases from V and 6 from J, leaving 13 bases between them.

CDR3 residues: CSVELASSMETQYF. In nucleotides, the CDR3 is TGCAGCGTTGAGCTCGCCTCTTCCATGGAGACCCAGTACTTC. The chain recombines TRBV29-1 with TRBJ2-5; D unclear. The length of the CDR3 is 14 residues. V lost 3 bases and J lost 5, with 16 bases in between. From germline, CDR1 is SQVTM and CDR2 ANQGSEA.

The rearrangement joins TRBV7-2 to TRBJ1-5; tentatively, D is TRBD1 (5 bases). This CDR3 contains 13 residues. Germline assignment: CDR1 SGHTA and CDR2 FQGNSA. Trimming stripped 2 bases from V and 7 bases from J, with 9 bases between. CDR3 DNA: TGTGCCAGCAGCTTATCCAGGGAACAGCCCCAGCATTTT. Translation gives CASSLSREQPQHF.

In its sample, this clonotype was seen a few times. The chain recombines TRBV20-1 with TRBJ1-5, with 8 bases lining up with TRBD1. This CDR3 has 14 amino acids. V was pared by 0 bases and J by 2 bases, with 0 bases of the junction left unmatched. Germline V lookup: CDR1 DFQATT, CDR2 SNEGSKA (reference sequence). In nucleotides, the CDR3 is TGCAGTGCTAGAGAGGGACAGGGCAATCAGCCCCAGCATTTT. As protein: CSAREGQGNQPQHF.

In regard to this clonotype: The junction shows a germline mismatch at one end, possibly a read error. The chain uses TRBV3-1 and TRBJ2-7; 9 positions match TRBD1. This CDR3 spans 16 amino acids. Germline V lookup: CDR1 LGHDT, CDR2 YNNKEL (reference sequence). The DNA for the CDR3 is TGTGCCAGCAGCTCAAGGGGGACAGGGAACCGCTACAAGCAGTACTTC. The encoded protein is CASSSRGTGNRYKQYF.

The gene calls are TRBV24-1 and TRBJ2-3, with 12 bases fitting TRBD1. The germline V gene has CDR1 KGHDR and CDR2 SFDVKD. Trimming removed 5 bases from V and 0 bases from J; junction bases left unmatched: 2. The CDR3 spans 16 residues. The CDR3 nucleotides read TGTGCCACCAGTGGGGACAGGGGGCTGAGCACAGATACGCAGTATTTT. This codes for CATSGDRGLSTDTQYF.

This clonotype was detected a few times. This chain uses TRBV4-1 with TRBJ2-1; 14 nucleotides line up with TRBD2. Germline values: CDR1 MGHRA, CDR2 YSYEKL. Germline trimming cut 0 bases from V and 2 bases from J; bases unmatched to any gene: 9. The CDR3 runs 20 residues. CDR3 DNA: TGCGCCAGCAGCCAAGATCCCGGACTAGCGGGAGGCGGGCCCTACAATGAGCAGTTCTTC. Translating gives CASSQDPGLAGGGPYNEQFF.

This clonotype has just a few counts. The chain recombines TRBV2 with TRBJ2-7; 7 bases are a match to TRBD2. The V and J ends lost 7 bases and 3 bases, in that order; junction bases with no gene match: 9. Germline-derived CDR1 and CDR2 are SNHLY and FYNNEI. The CDR3 is 14 residues long. The CDR3 protein is CASNPGRHRYEQYV. The CDR3 nucleotides are TGTGCCAGCAATCCCGGGAGGCACCGCTACGAGCAGTACGTC.

There are a few counts of this clonotype. DNA of the CDR3: TGTGCCAGCAGCCAAGAACTCAGCCCCATTAGCGGGAACACCGGGGAGCTGTTTTTT. Encoded protein: CASSQELSPISGNTGELFF. The V gene is TRBV3-2, the J gene TRBJ2-2; the D call in the table, TRBD1, was not verified against the DNA. TRBV3-2 is listed as a pseudogene. This CDR3 has 19 residues.

The sample holds a few counts of this clonotype. The chain joins TRBV20-1 to TRBJ2-3; 9 bases align to TRBD2. The germline gives CDR1 DFQATT, CDR2 SNEGSKA (reference sequence). V shed 1 base and J 1 base; nucleotides not matched to a gene: 3. CDR3 length equals 15 residues. CDR3 in amino acids: CSARGASGGTDTQYF. The CDR3 DNA reads TGCAGTGCTAGAGGGGCTAGCGGGGGCACAGATACGCAGTATTTT.

The chain recombines TRBV27 with TRBJ2-2; 8 nucleotides agree with TRBD2. Germline CDR1 reads MNHEY; CDR2 reads SMNVEV (reference sequence). The CDR3 consists of 16 residues. V shed 4 bases, J shed 6 bases, and the junction held 10 bases outside the gene matches. CDR3 nucleotide sequence: TGTGCCAGCAGTTCTATCGGAAGCGGGAGCGCCGGGGAGCTGTTTTTT. Its translation is CASSSIGSGSAGELFF.

A few counts support this clonotype. This chain connects TRBV7-6 to TRBJ1-3; weak D call: TRBD1 (5 bases). Germline V gene data show CDR1 as SGHVS and CDR2 as FNYEAQ. The V gene lost 6 bases and the J gene lost 0 bases, with 18 bases spanning the gap. The CDR3 covers 17 residues. CDR3 nucleotides: TGTGCCAGCAGGTGGTCGGGGCAGGAGAGCTCTGGAAACACCATATATTTT. Translating gives CASRWSGQESSGNTIYF.

The J gene is TRBJ2-3, the V gene TRBV30; TRBD2 matches at 11 bases. Germline V CDR1 and CDR2: GTSNPN, SVGIG (reference sequence). The CDR3 loop spans 17 amino acids. J gave up 5 bases and V 3 bases, and 13 bases lay outside the gene matches. The CDR3 spells CAWRYGTSGPNRDTQYF. CDR3 nucleotides: TGTGCCTGGAGATACGGGACTAGCGGTCCGAACCGAGATACGCAGTATTTT. Drawing the rest from reference TRBV30 and TRBJ2-3, the complete variable domain is SQTIHQWPATLVQPVGSPLSLECTVEGTSNPNLYWYRQAAGRGLQLLFYSVGIGQISSEVPQNLSASRPQDRQFILSSKKLLLSDSGFYLCAWRYGTSGPNRDTQYFGPGTRLTVL.

The chain carries TRBV20-1 and TRBJ2-2, with unresolved D. The CDR3 is 12 amino acids. CDR1 is DFQATT and CDR2 is SNEGSKA in the germline V gene (reference sequence). Trimming removed 6 bases at V and 0 bases at J, with 5 bases between. CDR3 loop: CSALANTGELFF. The CDR3 DNA reads TGCAGTGCACTCGCGAACACCGGGGAGCTGTTTTTT.

This clonotype was counted between two and nine times. This chain connects TRBV2 to TRBJ1-2; D not resolved. In germline, CDR1 is SNHLY, CDR2 FYNNEI. V lost 0 bases to trimming and J lost 8 bases, with 13 bases between them. The CDR3 runs 14 residues. CDR3 sequence reads: CASSEALPRQGYTF. For the CDR3, the DNA is TGTGCCAGCAGTGAAGCGCTTCCGCGGCAGGGCTACACCTTC.